The rows below give T cell receptor beta chains drawn from one sample of a study of blood T cell repertoires in COVID-19. Data came from immunoSEQ multiplex PCR; TCRdb stores just in-frame clones and leaves some out. The sample has about 110,000 clones, 84% seen once. What was sequenced was peripheral blood. The receptor set was obtained from a human donor in a cohort sampled during active COVID-19. CDR3s include the opening cysteine and the closing phenylalanine or tryptophan. D genes are given only for firm matches. Expanded clones are given a class, and other clones once, few, many or no size at all.

J gene: TRBJ2-3; D gene: TRBD1; CDR3 length: 16; V gene: TRBV6-5; clone size: .; CDR3 protein: CASSYDRTGSTDTQYF; CDR3 DNA: TGTGCCAGCAGTTACGACCGGACAGGTAGCACAGATACGCAGTATTTT
J gene: TRBJ2-5; D gene: TRBD1; CDR3 length: 13; V gene: TRBV10-3; clone size: .; CDR3 protein: CAIRGTAGETQYF; CDR3 DNA: TGTGCCATCAGGGGGACAGCCGGGGAGACCCAGTACTTC
J gene: TRBJ2-7; D gene: TRBD2; CDR3 length: 16; V gene: TRBV6-2/TRBV6-3; clone size: .; CDR3 protein: CASSYSLAESSYEQYF; CDR3 DNA: TGTGCCAGCAGTTACTCGCTAGCGGAGAGCTCCTACGAGCAGTACTTC
J gene: TRBJ1-4; D gene: TRBD1; CDR3 length: 18; V gene: TRBV15; clone size: .; CDR3 protein: CATKQGAHLYSTNEKLFF; CDR3 DNA: TGTGCCACCAAACAGGGGGCCCATCTCTATTCAACTAATGAAAAACTGTTTTTT
J gene: TRBJ2-1; D gene: TRBD1; CDR3 length: 15; V gene: TRBV11-3; clone size: .; CDR3 protein: CAGSTGQGIGNEQFF; CDR3 DNA: TGTGCCGGCAGCACGGGACAGGGAATTGGAAATGAGCAGTTCTTC
J gene: TRBJ2-7; D gene: .; CDR3 length: 16; V gene: TRBV18; clone size: .; CDR3 protein: CASSPLGGFSSYEQYF; CDR3 DNA: TGTGCCAGCTCACCGTTAGGCGGGTTCAGCTCCTACGAGCAGTACTTC
J gene: TRBJ2-3; D gene: .; CDR3 length: 13; V gene: TRBV7-3; clone size: .; CDR3 protein: CASSLDSTDTQYF; CDR3 DNA: TGTGCCAGCAGCTTGGACAGTACAGATACGCAGTATTTT
J gene: TRBJ1-2; D gene: .; CDR3 length: 15; V gene: TRBV25-1; clone size: few; CDR3 protein: CASRESRAGRGGYTF; CDR3 DNA: TGTGCCAGCAGGGAAAGTCGGGCAGGGCGGGGTGGCTACACCTTC
J gene: TRBJ1-1; D gene: TRBD1; CDR3 length: 14; V gene: TRBV28; clone size: .; CDR3 protein: CASRPGTGNTEAFF; CDR3 DNA: TGTGCCAGCAGACCCGGGACAGGGAACACTGAAGCTTTCTTT
J gene: TRBJ1-1; D gene: .; CDR3 length: 14; V gene: TRBV27; clone size: .; CDR3 protein: CASSLMGLGTEAFF; CDR3 DNA: TGTGCCAGCAGTTTAATGGGGCTGGGCACTGAAGCTTTCTTT
J gene: TRBJ2-5; D gene: TRBD2; CDR3 length: 15; V gene: TRBV6-2/TRBV6-3; clone size: .; CDR3 protein: CASSYSNLAGETQYF; CDR3 DNA: TGTGCCAGCAGTTACTCGAACCTAGCGGGAGAGACCCAGTACTTC
J gene: TRBJ1-2; D gene: .; CDR3 length: 15; V gene: TRBV4-3; clone size: .; CDR3 protein: CASSPTFSAFYGYTF; CDR3 DNA: TGCGCCAGCAGCCCCACATTTTCCGCCTTCTATGGCTACACCTTC
J gene: TRBJ1-3; D gene: .; CDR3 length: 16; V gene: TRBV7-6; clone size: .; CDR3 protein: CASSLVGRGAGNTIYF; CDR3 DNA: TGTGCCAGCAGCTTAGTGGGCAGGGGAGCGGGAAACACCATATATTTT
J gene: TRBJ2-7; D gene: TRBD1; CDR3 length: 19; V gene: TRBV5-1; clone size: .; CDR3 protein: CASSLVPTGTGVSSYEQYF; CDR3 DNA: TGCGCCAGCAGCTTGGTGCCGACCGGGACAGGGGTGAGCTCCTACGAGCAGTACTTC
J gene: TRBJ1-2; D gene: TRBD1; CDR3 length: 12; V gene: TRBV2; clone size: .; CDR3 protein: CASSQGEYGYTF; CDR3 DNA: TGTGCCAGCAGTCAGGGGGAATATGGCTACACCTTC
J gene: TRBJ2-3; D gene: TRBD2; CDR3 length: 15; V gene: TRBV7-3; clone size: .; CDR3 protein: CASSLTSGSPDTQYF; CDR3 DNA: TGTGCCAGCAGCTTAACCAGCGGGAGCCCAGATACGCAGTATTTT
J gene: TRBJ2-1; D gene: TRBD2; CDR3 length: 17; V gene: TRBV18; clone size: .; CDR3 protein: CASSPPGLAGPYNEQFF; CDR3 DNA: TGTGCCAGCTCACCCCCCGGACTAGCGGGACCTTACAATGAGCAGTTCTTC
J gene: TRBJ2-6; D gene: .; CDR3 length: 15; V gene: TRBV6-5; clone size: .; CDR3 protein: CATRRGAYGANVLTF; CDR3 DNA: TGTGCCACCCGACGGGGGGCGTACGGGGCCAACGTCCTGACTTTC
J gene: TRBJ1-2; D gene: .; CDR3 length: 14; V gene: TRBV11-2; clone size: once; CDR3 protein: CASSLVGRGYGYTF; CDR3 DNA: TGTGCCAGCAGCTTAGTTGGCAGGGGATATGGCTACACCTTC
J gene: TRBJ2-5; D gene: .; CDR3 length: 13; V gene: TRBV11-3; clone size: .; CDR3 protein: CASSLGGRETQYF; CDR3 DNA: TGTGCCAGCAGCTTAGGGGGGCGGGAGACCCAGTACTTC
J gene: TRBJ1-5; D gene: .; CDR3 length: 16; V gene: TRBV7-2; clone size: .; CDR3 protein: CASSQPTGTVNQPQHF; CDR3 DNA: TGTGCCAGCAGCCAACCAACCGGGACTGTTAATCAGCCCCAGCATTTT
J gene: TRBJ1-2; D gene: .; CDR3 length: 13; V gene: TRBV19; clone size: .; CDR3 protein: CASSTRGHYGYTF; CDR3 DNA: TGTGCCAGTAGTACGAGAGGGCACTATGGCTACACCTTC
J gene: TRBJ2-2; D gene: TRBD2; CDR3 length: 16; V gene: TRBV6-2/TRBV6-3; clone size: .; CDR3 protein: CASSRGLAGIFGELFF; CDR3 DNA: TGTGCCAGCAGTCGCGGACTAGCGGGAATCTTCGGGGAGCTGTTTTTT
J gene: TRBJ1-1; D gene: .; CDR3 length: 12; V gene: TRBV6-6; clone size: .; CDR3 protein: CASSYAGAEAFF; CDR3 DNA: TGTGCCAGCAGTTACGCAGGGGCTGAAGCTTTCTTT
J gene: TRBJ1-5; D gene: .; CDR3 length: 13; V gene: TRBV7-8; clone size: few; CDR3 protein: CASSTPGVWPQHF; CDR3 DNA: TGTGCCAGCAGCACGCCAGGGGTGTGGCCCCAGCATTTT
J gene: TRBJ2-1; D gene: TRBD2; CDR3 length: 13; V gene: TRBV24-1; clone size: .; CDR3 protein: CATSGLAIDEQFF; CDR3 DNA: TGTGCCACCTCGGGACTAGCGATCGATGAGCAGTTCTTC
J gene: TRBJ1-5; D gene: .; CDR3 length: 15; V gene: TRBV2; clone size: .; CDR3 protein: CASSEGRALNQPQHF; CDR3 DNA: TGTGCCAGCAGTGAAGGCAGGGCCTTAAATCAGCCCCAGCATTTT
J gene: TRBJ2-2; D gene: .; CDR3 length: 15; V gene: TRBV7-3; clone size: .; CDR3 protein: CASSLTRQPTGELFF; CDR3 DNA: TGTGCCAGCAGCCTTACCCGACAGCCCACCGGGGAGCTGTTTTTT
J gene: TRBJ1-5; D gene: .; CDR3 length: 13; V gene: TRBV5-4; clone size: .; CDR3 protein: CASSLQGVQPQHF; CDR3 DNA: TGTGCCAGCAGCTTACAAGGGGTTCAGCCCCAGCATTTT
J gene: TRBJ1-5; D gene: .; CDR3 length: 16; V gene: TRBV7-8; clone size: few; CDR3 protein: CASSTLGTAINQPQHF; CDR3 DNA: TGTGCCAGCAGCACCCTAGGGACTGCTATCAATCAGCCCCAGCATTTT
J gene: TRBJ1-1; D gene: TRBD1; CDR3 length: 16; V gene: TRBV4-2; clone size: .; CDR3 protein: CASSQLLRDRGSEAFF; CDR3 DNA: TGTGCCAGCAGCCAGCTACTCCGGGACAGGGGATCTGAAGCTTTCTTT
J gene: TRBJ2-1; D gene: TRBD1; CDR3 length: 15; V gene: TRBV5-4; clone size: .; CDR3 protein: CASSARGSSYNEQFF; CDR3 DNA: TGTGCCAGCAGCGCCAGGGGGTCCTCCTACAATGAGCAGTTCTTC
J gene: TRBJ2-1; D gene: .; CDR3 length: 15; V gene: TRBV2; clone size: .; CDR3 protein: CASSERRAVYNEQFF; CDR3 DNA: TGTGCCAGCAGTGAAAGGAGGGCCGTATACAATGAGCAGTTCTTC
J gene: TRBJ2-2; D gene: TRBD2; CDR3 length: 15; V gene: TRBV6-5; clone size: once; CDR3 protein: CASSGRGNWFGELFF; CDR3 DNA: TGTGCCAGCAGCGGGAGGGGTAATTGGTTCGGGGAGCTGTTTTTT
J gene: TRBJ2-7; D gene: .; CDR3 length: 14; V gene: TRBV5-1; clone size: .; CDR3 protein: CASSLGSPTSEQYF; CDR3 DNA: TGCGCCAGCAGCTTGGGTAGCCCCACGAGCGAGCAGTACTTC
J gene: TRBJ2-1; D gene: TRBD2; CDR3 length: 15; V gene: TRBV2; clone size: .; CDR3 protein: CASRSLAGVQGEQFF; CDR3 DNA: TGTGCCAGCAGATCATTAGCGGGAGTTCAAGGTGAGCAGTTCTTC
J gene: TRBJ2-5; D gene: .; CDR3 length: 14; V gene: TRBV6-5; clone size: once; CDR3 protein: CASSYSQGWETQYF; CDR3 DNA: TGTGCCAGCAGTTACTCACAGGGATGGGAGACCCAGTACTTC
J gene: TRBJ2-5; D gene: TRBD2; CDR3 length: 16; V gene: TRBV18; clone size: .; CDR3 protein: CASSPGLAELGETQYF; CDR3 DNA: TGTGCCAGCTCACCCGGACTAGCGGAACTTGGAGAGACCCAGTACTTC
J gene: TRBJ2-1; D gene: TRBD2; CDR3 length: 17; V gene: TRBV18; clone size: .; CDR3 protein: CASSPFSIAGGSNEQFF; CDR3 DNA: TGTGCCAGCTCACCTTTCTCGATAGCGGGAGGATCCAATGAGCAGTTCTTC
J gene: TRBJ2-1; D gene: .; CDR3 length: 12; V gene: TRBV7-2; clone size: .; CDR3 protein: CASSSSGNEQFF; CDR3 DNA: TGTGCCAGCAGCTCCTCAGGGAATGAGCAGTTCTTC
J gene: TRBJ2-7; D gene: TRBD2; CDR3 length: 19; V gene: TRBV28; clone size: .; CDR3 protein: CASSSARQATRGGIYEQYF; CDR3 DNA: TGTGCCAGCAGTTCAGCCCGACAGGCCACACGGGGGGGGATATACGAGCAGTACTTC
J gene: TRBJ2-3; D gene: TRBD1; CDR3 length: 15; V gene: TRBV12-5; clone size: .; CDR3 protein: CALGDGQGAPDTQYF; CDR3 DNA: TGTGCTTTGGGAGACGGACAGGGGGCGCCGGATACGCAGTATTTT
J gene: TRBJ2-5; D gene: TRBD2; CDR3 length: 20; V gene: TRBV10-3; clone size: .; CDR3 protein: CAISESRTSGPSAIKETQYF; CDR3 DNA: TGTGCCATCAGTGAGTCCCGGACTAGCGGCCCATCCGCAATCAAAGAGACCCAGTACTTC
J gene: TRBJ2-1; D gene: TRBD2; CDR3 length: 14; V gene: TRBV30; clone size: .; CDR3 protein: CAWSVRLADNEQFF; CDR3 DNA: TGTGCCTGGAGTGTCCGCCTAGCGGACAATGAGCAGTTCTTC
J gene: TRBJ2-7; D gene: TRBD2; CDR3 length: 14; V gene: TRBV11-2; clone size: .; CDR3 protein: CASSLRTSGLEQYF; CDR3 DNA: TGTGCCAGCAGCTTAAGGACTAGCGGACTAGAGCAGTACTTC
J gene: TRBJ2-1; D gene: .; CDR3 length: 15; V gene: TRBV20-1; clone size: once; CDR3 protein: CSASVRVVGGNEQFF; CDR3 DNA: TGCAGTGCTAGTGTTAGGGTAGTGGGAGGTAATGAGCAGTTCTTC
J gene: TRBJ2-3; D gene: .; CDR3 length: 13; V gene: TRBV7-2; clone size: .; CDR3 protein: CASSQRSTDTQYF; CDR3 DNA: TGTGCCAGCAGCCAACGGAGCACAGATACGCAGTATTTT
J gene: TRBJ2-1; D gene: TRBD2; CDR3 length: 15; V gene: TRBV28; clone size: .; CDR3 protein: CASTTSGRPYNEQFF; CDR3 DNA: TGTGCCAGCACCACAAGCGGGAGGCCCTACAATGAGCAGTTCTTC
J gene: TRBJ2-1; D gene: TRBD2; CDR3 length: 15; V gene: TRBV19; clone size: .; CDR3 protein: CASSNRTSAYNEQFF; CDR3 DNA: TGTGCCAGTAGTAATAGGACTAGCGCTTACAATGAGCAGTTCTTC
J gene: TRBJ2-2; D gene: TRBD2; CDR3 length: 15; V gene: TRBV2; clone size: .; CDR3 protein: CASSALAENTGELFF; CDR3 DNA: TGTGCCAGCAGTGCCCTAGCGGAGAACACCGGGGAGCTGTTTTTT
J gene: TRBJ1-2; D gene: .; CDR3 length: 14; V gene: TRBV5-6; clone size: .; CDR3 protein: CASTSRGGAAGYTF; CDR3 DNA: TGTGCCAGCACCTCCCGGGGAGGGGCGGCTGGCTACACCTTC
J gene: TRBJ2-3; D gene: .; CDR3 length: 16; V gene: TRBV7-8; clone size: .; CDR3 protein: CASSLVWASSTDTQYF; CDR3 DNA: TGTGCCAGCAGCTTAGTATGGGCTTCTAGCACAGATACGCAGTATTTT
J gene: TRBJ2-2; D gene: .; CDR3 length: 13; V gene: TRBV9; clone size: .; CDR3 protein: CASSGWQAGELFF; CDR3 DNA: TGTGCCAGCAGCGGATGGCAGGCCGGGGAGCTGTTTTTT
J gene: TRBJ2-2; D gene: TRBD2; CDR3 length: 15; V gene: TRBV28; clone size: .; CDR3 protein: CAIGGGRTYTGELFF; CDR3 DNA: TGTGCCATCGGGGGCGGGAGGACCTACACCGGGGAGCTGTTTTTT
J gene: TRBJ2-7; D gene: .; CDR3 length: 14; V gene: TRBV11-2; clone size: .; CDR3 protein: CASSPLVLDYEQYF; CDR3 DNA: TGTGCCAGCAGCCCCTTAGTTTTAGACTACGAGCAGTACTTC
J gene: TRBJ2-1; D gene: .; CDR3 length: 12; V gene: TRBV5-5; clone size: once; CDR3 protein: CASSFSGNEQFF; CDR3 DNA: TGTGCCAGCAGCTTTTCCGGCAATGAGCAGTTCTTC